This TCR beta chain was recorded in a study of blood T cells in healthy people across ages. A second about 7 to 12 cycle PCR used barcoded and J-beta primers. MiXCR, applied by TCRdb to the 5' RACE reads, yields one record per CDR3 protein. The sample lists roughly 2 million distinct CDR3 sequences, about 50% occurring once. Concerning this clonotype itself: What it binds is not known.

General study results and limits: A greater number of naive CD4+ cells and higher diversity distinguished long-lived donors from aged donors. Diversity figures based on one million T cells were deemed too low.

Germline assignment: CDR1 SGHDT and CDR2 YYEEEE. V was clipped by 4 bases and J by 3 bases, with 11 bases between them. The CDR3 spans 13 residues. The TCR comes from a woman between 35 and 50 years old in good health. The chain employs TRBV5-6 and TRBJ2-7, with D maybe TRBD2 (5 bases). The sample comprised blood. CDR3 bases: TGTGCCAGCAGCACGGACGGGGACTACGAGCAGTACTTC. It codes for CASSTDGDYEQYF.